These 8 T cell receptor beta chains were sequenced from one sample in a study of vaccination and CD4 T cells after COVID-19. Researchers used the Oncomine TCR Beta short-read assay to sequence DNA from cultured CD4+ T cells. One entry per CDR3 protein, called by TCRdb with MiXCR from the PCR reads. The sample includes approximately 25,000 distinct CDR3 sequences, approximately 49% of them seen just once. Sample treatment: approximately nine-day PBMC culture with coronavirus spike peptide pools or control peptides (ViraFEST assay). Antigens for these TCRs are unknown. Source material: CD4+ T cells from blood, cultured in vitro. All receptors derive from a human donor who had recovered from COVID-19.

This clonotype was recorded once. This sequence joins TRBV28 and TRBJ1-3; 7 bases match TRBD1. The CDR3 is made up of 15 amino acids. The ends lost 1 base at V and 4 bases at J; junction bases unmatched: 4. Germline CDR1 is MDHEN and CDR2 is SYDVKM. CDR3 in DNA: TGTGCCAGCAGTTTATCCGGGACAGAAGGAAACACCATATATTTT. It is translated as CASSLSGTEGNTIYF.

This clonotype was counted a few times. This rearrangement joins TRBV27 to TRBJ1-5; D gene uncertain. Trimming pared 6 bases from V and 1 base from J, leaving 10 bases between. CDR1 MNHEY and CDR2 SMNVEV come from the germline V gene (reference sequence). This CDR3 region has 14 residues. CDR3 in amino acids: CASSLSGSNQPQHF. In DNA form, the CDR3 reads TGTGCCAGCAGCCTGAGTGGGAGCAATCAGCCCCAGCATTTT.

V and J are TRBV29-1 and TRBJ2-3; D is uncertain. Looked up from germline, CDR1 is SQVTM and CDR2 is ANQGSEA. V was trimmed by 4 bases and J by 0 bases, leaving 8 bases between them. This CDR3 is built from 13 residues. The CDR3 DNA reads as TGCAGCGTTGCTGGCGGTAGCACAGATACGCAGTATTTT. Protein: CSVAGGSTDTQYF.

The V gene is TRBV20-1, the J gene TRBJ2-3; 10 bases fit TRBD2. CDR1 is DFQATT and CDR2 is SNEGSKA in the germline V gene (reference sequence). The CDR3 has 15 residues. V shed 0 bases and J 3 bases; nucleotides not matched to a gene: 3. The CDR3: CSAREAGGRTDTQYF. As DNA, the CDR3 is TGCAGTGCTAGAGAAGCGGGGGGGCGTACAGATACGCAGTATTTT.

The chain links TRBV20-1 to TRBJ2-7; the match to TRBD1 covers 7 bases. The CDR3 loop spans 14 amino acids. The germline V gene has CDR1 DFQATT and CDR2 SNEGSKA (reference sequence). Unmatched junction bases numbered 13, after V lost 5 bases and J lost 6 bases. CDR3 amino acids: CSAADRVSKLEQYF. In DNA, the CDR3 is TGCAGTGCTGCAGACAGGGTTTCGAAACTCGAGCAGTACTTC.

This clonotype was detected a few times. V and J are TRBV7-9 and TRBJ1-1; D ambiguous. The CDR3 loop spans 14 amino acids. V lost 0 bases and J lost 1, with 6 bases in between. Germline CDR1 reads SEHNR; CDR2 reads FQNEAQ (reference sequence). The CDR3 coding sequence is TGTGCCAGCAGCTTAGCGGCCAAGAACACTGAAGCTTTCTTT. The encoded protein is CASSLAAKNTEAFF.

The CDR3 nucleotides are TGTGCCAGCAGCTCGGGACAGGTTTACACTGAAGCTTTCTTT. Translating it yields CASSSGQVYTEAFF. The gene calls are TRBV11-3 and TRBJ1-1, with 8 positions matching TRBD1. Per germline, CDR1 SGHNT and CDR2 YENEEA. The J segment lost 3 bases and the V segment lost 4 bases, leaving 4 bases of the junction unmatched. The CDR3 is made up of 14 amino acids.

The rearrangement links TRBV19 to TRBJ1-5, with no clear D. The germline CDR1 and CDR2 sequences are LNHDA and SQIVND (reference sequence). Trimming shortened V by 5 bases and J by 2 bases, and 19 bases separated the two germline ends. The CDR3 is 17 amino acids. CDR3 nucleotides: TGTGCCAGTAGTTTTATGTCAACTGGAAGGGGCAATCAGCCCCAGCATTTT. As protein: CASSFMSTGRGNQPQHF.